Each of the 21 T cell receptor beta chains below was sequenced from the same sample in a study of T-cell reconstitution after alpha-beta-depleted transplantation in children. Preparation of the TCRbeta library was carried out with unique molecular identifiers. MiXCR, applied by TCRdb to the PCR reads, yields one record per CDR3 protein. Here the sample spans 480,000 or so distinct CDR3 sequences, roughly a tenth being singletons. Sequenced here: PBMCs, sampled before TCRalphabeta/CD19-depleted stem cell transplant. The source is a child aged 2 to 10 with inherited bone marrow failure, due to receive a stem cell transplant.

This clonotype was picked up many times. The V call is TRBV12-3 or TRBV12-4, the J call TRBJ2-1, with D possibly matching TRBD2 (6 bases). The CDR3 is made up of 15 amino acids. Deletions cut 6 bases from V and 2 bases from J, with 14 bases between. CDR3 DNA sequence: TGTGCCAGCAGCCGGGACTCTGAGGCCTACAATGAGCAGTTCTTC. This sequence encodes CASSRDSEAYNEQFF.

For this clonotype: A much larger clone differs by one base, so this may be a read error. The rearrangement uses TRBV28 and TRBJ2-6, with D perhaps TRBD1 (6 bases). The germline gives CDR1 MDHEN, CDR2 SYDVKM. This CDR3 contains 16 residues. The CDR3 nucleotides are TGTACCAGCAGTTTTAGGGGGATAGCTGGGGCCAACGTCCTGACTTTC. Residues: CTSSFRGIAGANVLTF.

The CDR3 is CASSLRSGGYQETQYF. CDR3 bases: TGCGCCAGCAGTCTACGGTCAGGGGGTTACCAAGAGACCCAGTACTTC. The chain links TRBV23-1 to TRBJ2-5, with TRBD1 matching 7 bases. TRBV23-1 is an open reading frame whose function is uncertain. The V gene end was trimmed by 4 bases and the J gene end by 0 bases; junction bases not matched to a gene: 8. The CDR3 is 16 residues long.

This clonotype was observed many times. The CDR3 here is CSVEDWTIEAFF. Written as DNA, the CDR3 is TGCAGCGTTGAAGATTGGACTATTGAAGCTTTCTTT. The rearrangement joins TRBV29-1 to TRBJ1-1; no clear D gene. This CDR3 is 12 amino acids long. Germline CDR1 and CDR2: SQVTM and ANQGSEA. Trimming removed 0 bases from V and 7 bases from J, with 9 bases in between.

The CDR3 loop reads CASSLVVSEQFF. Written as DNA, the CDR3 is TGTGCCAGCAGTTTAGTCGTGAGCGAGCAGTTCTTC. The chain employs TRBV12-3 or TRBV12-4 and TRBJ2-1; D gene unclear. V lost 1 base and J 10 bases, leaving 8 bases between the germline ends. This CDR3 contains 12 residues.

This clonotype was detected ten times or more. V usage is TRBV24-1 and J usage is TRBJ2-3; tentative D call: TRBD2 (5 bases). CDR1 and CDR2 (germline): KGHDR, SFDVKD. V lost 3 bases, J lost 4 bases, and 10 bases lay in between. The CDR3 loop spans 14 amino acids. CDR3 loop: CATSDPSLADTQYF. The CDR3 region has the DNA TGTGCCACCAGTGATCCTAGCTTGGCAGATACGCAGTATTTT.

This clonotype has ten or more counts. This chain links TRBV5-1 with TRBJ2-7, with D tentatively TRBD2 (6 bases). CDR3 size: 16 residues. Germline V gives CDR1 SGHRS, CDR2 YFSETQ. Trimming left V 2 bases short and J 5 bases short, with 20 bases between. CDR3 sequence (DNA): TGCGCCAGCAGCTTAATAGCGGAAAGAACCCAGGACGAGCAGTACTTC. Encoded protein: CASSLIAERTQDEQYF. The full variable domain, its missing parts supplied by reference TRBV5-1 and TRBJ2-7, is KAGVTQTPRYLIKTRGQQVTLSCSPISGHRSVSWYQQTPGQGLQFLFEYFSETQRNKGNFPGRFSGRQFSNSRSEMNVSTLELGDSALYLCASSLIAERTQDEQYFGPGTRLTVT.

This clonotype was found many times. The chain employs TRBV4-2 and TRBJ2-7; tentatively, D is TRBD2 (5 bases). V was cut by 4 bases and J by 4 bases, with 17 bases left in between. CDR1 LGHNA and CDR2 YNFKEQ come from the germline V gene. The CDR3 extends over 15 amino acids. The CDR3: CASSPASGSWYEQYF. CDR3 sequence (DNA): TGTGCCAGCAGCCCGGCGAGCGGTAGTTGGTACGAGCAGTACTTC.

This clonotype has a count of ten or more. The chain joins TRBV7-9 to TRBJ2-3; 8 nucleotides line up with TRBD2. Germline V gene lookup returns CDR1 SEHNR and CDR2 FQNEAQ (reference sequence). Germline trimming cut 2 bases from V and 3 bases from J; bases unmatched to any gene: 4. The CDR3 has 15 residues. CDR3 region: CASSLPAGGTDTQYF. The DNA for the CDR3 is TGTGCCAGCAGCTTACCGGCGGGAGGAACAGATACGCAGTATTTT.

This clonotype appeared a few times. The V call is TRBV20-1, the J call TRBJ1-6, with 7 bases matching TRBD1. Germline trimming cut 6 bases from V and 8 bases from J; bases unmatched to any gene: 10. The CDR3 is 14 residues long. Germline CDR1 reads DFQATT; CDR2 reads SNEGSKA (reference sequence). CDR3 sequence reads: CSALNRGSDSPLHF. CDR3 coding DNA: TGCAGTGCACTCAACAGGGGATCCGATTCACCCCTCCACTTT.

This clonotype was found many times. This chain uses TRBV6-5 with TRBJ2-6, with 9 bases aligning to TRBD1. V lost 1 base and J lost 0; bases outside the gene matches: 1. The CDR3 contains 17 residues. Germline V CDR1 and CDR2: MNHEY, SVGAGI. Here the CDR3 DNA reads TGTGCCAGCAGTTACTGGGACAGGGACTCTGGGGCCAACGTCCTGACTTTC. Its translation is CASSYWDRDSGANVLTF.

The table lists this clonotype with many counts. This chain joins TRBV6-2 or TRBV6-3 and TRBJ2-7, with a possible D match to TRBD2 (5 bases). Germline CDR1 is MNHEY and CDR2 is SVGEGT. This CDR3 contains 17 residues. V lost 6 bases to trimming and J lost 0 bases, with 21 bases between them. Written as DNA, the CDR3 is TGTGCCAGCAGCTTTCCCGAGGAGACTACATCCTCCTACGAGCAGTACTTC. Protein product: CASSFPEETTSSYEQYF.

This clonotype was counted between two and nine times. This rearrangement joins TRBV29-1 to TRBJ2-7, with 8 bases aligning to TRBD1. The CDR3 contains 14 residues. Germline V gene lookup returns CDR1 SQVTM and CDR2 ANQGSEA. Trimming removed 3 bases from V and 2 bases from J; junction bases left unmatched: 6. The CDR3 sequence: CSVEGRTGPYEQYF. CDR3 in DNA: TGCAGCGTTGAGGGGAGGACAGGGCCCTACGAGCAGTACTTC.

Worth noting for this clonotype: The junction departs from the called germline gene at one end, perhaps through a read error. J is TRBJ2-1 and V is TRBV20-1, with TRBD2 matching over 13 bases. Germline V lookup: CDR1 DFQATT, CDR2 SNEGSKA (reference sequence). The CDR3 consists of 16 residues. The DNA of the CDR3 is TGCTGTGCTAAACTGGGACTAGCGGGAACCTACAATGAGCAGTTCTTC. Its translation is CCAKLGLAGTYNEQFF.

This clonotype has a handful of counts. The chain recombines TRBV12-3 or TRBV12-4 with TRBJ2-2, with a tentative D call TRBD2 (5 bases). V shed 5 bases and J shed 4 bases, with 11 bases lying between them. CDR3 length equals 14 residues. The CDR3 DNA follows: TGTGCCAGCAGTCCACCTAGCCGCACCGGGGAGCTGTTTTTT. Translation: CASSPPSRTGELFF.

This clonotype was observed a few times. The chain employs TRBV4-3 and TRBJ2-7, with D perhaps matching TRBD1 or TRBD2 (5 bases each). Trimming cost V 2 bases and J 3 bases, with 17 bases left between them. Looked up from germline, CDR1 is LGHNA and CDR2 is YSLEER. This CDR3 spans 16 amino acids. The CDR3: CASSQNVRRDLYEQYF. In nucleotides, the CDR3 is TGCGCCAGCAGCCAAAATGTCAGACGGGACCTCTACGAGCAGTACTTC.

This clonotype has just a few counts. The V call is TRBV5-1, the J call TRBJ1-2; 9 bases line up with TRBD1. The CDR3 is 14 residues long. V trimming: 4 bases; J trimming: 4 bases; junction bases outside the gene matches: 5. CDR1 and CDR2 (germline): SGHRS, YFSETQ. The CDR3 region has the DNA TGCGCCAGCAGCACCGACAGGGGGATCTATGGCTACACCTTC. Its translation is CASSTDRGIYGYTF.

This clonotype came up many times. J is TRBJ2-2 and V is TRBV3-1, with 13 bases fitting TRBD2. Germline V gene sequence: CDR1 LGHDT, CDR2 YNNKEL (reference sequence). J lost 4 bases, V lost 4 bases, and 3 bases had no gene match. The CDR3 is made up of 16 amino acids. The CDR3 DNA follows: TGTGCCAGCAGCCCCTGGACTAGCGGGGGCACCGGGGAGCTGTTTTTT. Translation: CASSPWTSGGTGELFF.

This clonotype was seen a handful of times. J is TRBJ1-1 and V is TRBV20-1, with 8 bases lining up with TRBD1. The CDR3 is made up of 14 amino acids. Germline CDR1 DFQATT, CDR2 SNEGSKA (reference sequence). V lost 1 base, J lost 0 bases, and 1 base stayed unmatched. CDR3 sequence: CSARATGVNTEAFF. In DNA form, the CDR3 reads TGCAGTGCTAGAGCGACAGGGGTGAACACTGAAGCTTTCTTT.

This clonotype was seen at least ten times. The gene calls are TRBV7-2 and TRBJ2-1, with no clear D. CDR3 size: 15 residues. Trimming pared 1 base from V and 3 bases from J, leaving 10 bases between. CDR1 is SGHTA, CDR2 FQGNSA, per germline. The CDR3 DNA is TGTGCCAGCAGCTTAGGGGCCTTGATCTACAATGAGCAGTTCTTC. Its protein is CASSLGALIYNEQFF.

There are many counts of this clonotype. This chain uses TRBV13 with TRBJ2-7; 9 bases are a match to TRBD2. The germline V gene has CDR1 PRHDT and CDR2 FYEKMQ (reference sequence). This CDR3 contains 15 residues. Trimming cost V 4 bases and J 2 bases; bases outside gene matches: 6. This CDR3 reads CASSSRLAVTYEQYF. DNA of the CDR3: TGTGCCAGCAGCTCCCGACTAGCGGTTACCTACGAGCAGTACTTC. Full variable domain (rest looked up from reference TRBV13 and TRBJ2-7): AAGVIQSPRHLIKEKRETATLKCYPIPRHDTVYWYQQGPGQDPQFLISFYEKMQSDKGSIPDRFSAQQFSDYHSELNMSSLELGDSALYFCASSSRLAVTYEQYFGPGTRLTVT.